This TCR beta chain was found in a study of T cell changes during pregnancy in multiple sclerosis. Repertoires were generated with immunoSEQ multiplex PCR, while TCRdb's copy carries only in-frame clones and drops some. The sample records about 89,000 clones, roughly 93% being singletons. V was shortened by 2 bases and J by 3 bases, with 17 bases between the two germline ends. From germline, CDR1 is MNHNY and CDR2 SVGAGI (reference sequence). This CDR3 contains 16 residues. The source of this sequence is a female donor with multiple sclerosis, enrolled in a pregnancy study. The rearrangement uses TRBV6-6 and TRBJ2-7; no clear D gene. Material: peripheral blood, obtained in the third trimester of pregnancy. The CDR3 protein is CASSYANRAIGYEQYF. The CDR3 DNA reads as TGTGCCAGCAGTTACGCCAACAGAGCTATAGGCTACGAGCAGTACTTC.